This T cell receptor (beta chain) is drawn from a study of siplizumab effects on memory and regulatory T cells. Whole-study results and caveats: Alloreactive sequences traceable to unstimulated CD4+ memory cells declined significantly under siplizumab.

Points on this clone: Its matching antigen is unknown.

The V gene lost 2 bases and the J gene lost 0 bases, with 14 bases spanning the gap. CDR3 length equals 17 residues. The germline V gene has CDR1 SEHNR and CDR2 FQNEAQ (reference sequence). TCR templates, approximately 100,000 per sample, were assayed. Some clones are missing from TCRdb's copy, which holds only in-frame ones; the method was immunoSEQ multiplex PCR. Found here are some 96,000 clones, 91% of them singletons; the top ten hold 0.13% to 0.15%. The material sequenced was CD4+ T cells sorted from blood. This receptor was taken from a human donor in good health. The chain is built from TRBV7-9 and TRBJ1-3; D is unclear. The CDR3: CASSLYLLYGSGNTIYF. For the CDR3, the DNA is TGTGCCAGCAGCTTATACCTGCTATATGGCTCTGGAAACACCATATATTTT.